This T cell receptor beta chain is from a study of vaccination effects on CD4 cells after COVID-19. Whole-study findings and limits: Convalescent patients were few in the study, and early post-infection timepoints were absent.

Antigen-specific CD4+ T cells expanded by the ViraFEST assay with viral peptide pools were then sequenced. Once cultured for 10 to 11 days, the cells underwent separation to obtain CD4+ T cells. PCR showed that the person got SARS-CoV-2 infection at some point between March and December 2020. Germline assignment: CDR1 MNHNS and CDR2 SASEGT. CDR3 length: 14 residues. V gave up 1 base and J gave up 5 bases, with 9 bases separating them. The repertoire was sequenced with immunoSEQ multiplex PCR; TCRdb's copy has only in-frame clones and lacks some. The sample lists tens of thousands of clones; roughly 74% were seen once. For this clone: The target antigen is unknown.

This TCR was sampled from a human donor who had a prior SARS-CoV-2 infection. V is TRBV6-1 and J is TRBJ1-5; D ambiguous. This sample comprised CD4+ T cells from PBMCs cultured with a peptide pool, obtained before COVID-19 vaccination. In DNA form, the CDR3 reads TGTGCCAGCAGTGAAGTTAACAGTTATCAGCCCCAGCATTTT. Translating it yields CASSEVNSYQPQHF.